The subject of this entry is one TCR beta chain. What it binds is unknown. Semi-nested PCR with Nested Universal Primer A followed constant-region reverse priming of full-length variable regions. A single record per CDR3 protein comes from TCRdb applying MiXCR to the 5' RACE reads. Altogether about 6,000 distinct CDR3 sequences are present, nearly 60% being singletons, with the ten largest covering about an eighth. Study-wide results and limits: Tumor-infiltrating Treg TCR alpha and beta sequences overlapped most with tumor naive CD4+ T cells, then blood naive. The larger cohort examined one V-J beta rearrangement, not whole repertoires.

This CDR3 has 15 amino acids. V shed 7 bases and J shed 2 bases, with 18 bases lying between them. In germline, CDR1 is MDHEN, CDR2 SYDVKM. Purified naive CD4+ T cells were depleted of CD25+ Tregs. Sequenced: naive CD4+ T cells sorted from blood. The subset here: naive CD4+ T cells, CD4+CD45RA+CD25-. This sequence was found in a female donor with breast cancer. The chain recombines TRBV28 with TRBJ2-7; a weak D match, TRBD2 (6 bases). This chain's CDR3 is CASTRGLAAAYEQYF. CDR3 sequence (DNA): TGTGCCAGCACCCGGGGACTCGCTGCGGCCTACGAGCAGTACTTC.